Many counts were recorded for the clone carrying this T cell receptor beta chain. Antigen: not known. The source of the sample is a study of CD8 T cells in ankylosing spondylitis. Study-wide results and limits: Blood of patients with ankylosing spondylitis appeared to be characterized by a TCR beta motif of several highly homologous variants. Matched ankylosing spondylitis synovial fluid reportedly contained a significantly enriched population of disease-linked clones. In reactive arthritis synovial fluid and blood, some motif variants had been reported before.

Making the TCR beta libraries involved quantitative 5'-RACE with molecular barcodes. From the 5' RACE reads, TCRdb called clonotypes with MiXCR, one entry per CDR3 protein. Of around 130,000 distinct CDR3 sequences listed, around 9% are singletons. This CDR3 has 14 amino acids. V was shortened by 0 bases and J by 4 bases, with 10 bases between the two germline ends. The germline gives CDR1 MNHEY, CDR2 SVGAGI. The TCR was taken from a male donor with ankylosing spondylitis or in good health (not recorded which). The chain uses TRBV6-5 and TRBJ2-7; D remains ambiguous. The sample comprised blood, either unsorted or a sorted T cell fraction (not recorded which). This CDR3 is CASSYSLSLYEQYF. CDR3 DNA sequence: TGTGCCAGCAGTTACTCGCTGAGTCTATACGAGCAGTACTTC.